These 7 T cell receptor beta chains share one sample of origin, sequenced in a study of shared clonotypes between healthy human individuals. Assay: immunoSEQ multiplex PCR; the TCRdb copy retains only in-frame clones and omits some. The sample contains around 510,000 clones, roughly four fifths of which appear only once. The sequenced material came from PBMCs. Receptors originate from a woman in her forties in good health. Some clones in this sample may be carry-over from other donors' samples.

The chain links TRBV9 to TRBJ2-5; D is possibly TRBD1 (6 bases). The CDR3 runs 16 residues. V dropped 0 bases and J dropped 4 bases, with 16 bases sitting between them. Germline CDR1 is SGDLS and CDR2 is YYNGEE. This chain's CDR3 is CASSVGGGSGRETQYF. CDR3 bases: TGTGCCAGCAGCGTAGGTGGGGGCTCCGGGCGAGAGACCCAGTACTTC. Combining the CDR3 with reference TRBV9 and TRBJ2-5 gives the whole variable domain DSGVTQTPKHLITATGQRVTLRCSPRSGDLSVYWYQQSLDQGLQFLIQYYNGEERAKGNILERFSAQQFPDLHSELNLSSLELGDSALYFCASSVGGGSGRETQYFGPGTRLLVL.

The CDR3 reads CASSLGPQGATIYGYTF. CDR3 bases: TGTGCCAGCAGCTTAGGCCCCCAGGGGGCGACGATCTATGGCTACACCTTC. The chain has TRBV7-2 and TRBJ1-2, with 8 bases lining up with TRBD1. The CDR3 totals 17 residues. Germline lookup yields CDR1 SGHTA and CDR2 FQGNSA. Trimming at V came to 1 base and at J to 4 bases, leaving 11 bases not matched to a gene.

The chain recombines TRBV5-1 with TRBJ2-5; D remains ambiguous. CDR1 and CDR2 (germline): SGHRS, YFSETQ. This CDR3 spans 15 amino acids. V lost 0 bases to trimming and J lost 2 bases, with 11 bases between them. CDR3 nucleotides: TGCGCCAGCAGCTTGGGTGCGACCGGACAAGAGACCCAGTACTTC. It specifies CASSLGATGQETQYF.

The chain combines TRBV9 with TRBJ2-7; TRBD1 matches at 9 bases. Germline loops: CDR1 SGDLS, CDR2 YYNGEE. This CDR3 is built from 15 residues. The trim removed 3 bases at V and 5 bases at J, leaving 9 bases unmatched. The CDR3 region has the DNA TGTGCCAGCAGCGCCAAAGGGGACAGGGAGGACGAGCAGTACTTC. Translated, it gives CASSAKGDREDEQYF.

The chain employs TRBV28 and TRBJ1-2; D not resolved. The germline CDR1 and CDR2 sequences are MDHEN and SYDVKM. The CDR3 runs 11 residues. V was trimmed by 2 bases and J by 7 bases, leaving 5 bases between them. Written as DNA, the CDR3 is TGTGCCAGCAGTTTAAGGGTTGGCTACACCTTC. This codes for CASSLRVGYTF.

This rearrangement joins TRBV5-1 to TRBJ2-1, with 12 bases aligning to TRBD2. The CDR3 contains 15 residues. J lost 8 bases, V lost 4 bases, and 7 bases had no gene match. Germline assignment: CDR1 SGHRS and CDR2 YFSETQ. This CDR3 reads CASSGLAGSLHEQFF. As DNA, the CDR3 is TGCGCCAGCAGCGGACTAGCGGGATCCCTCCATGAGCAGTTCTTC.

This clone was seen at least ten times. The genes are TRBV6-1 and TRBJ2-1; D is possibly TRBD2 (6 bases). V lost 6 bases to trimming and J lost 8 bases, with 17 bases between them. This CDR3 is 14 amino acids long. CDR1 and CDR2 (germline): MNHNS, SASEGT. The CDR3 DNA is TGTGCCAGCAGGGACAAAGGAGGGCTCGATGAGCAGTTCTTC. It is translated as CASRDKGGLDEQFF.